Following are 14 T cell receptor beta chains from one sample sequenced in a study of T cell repertoires in cytomegalovirus infection. TCRdb passed the reads through MiXCR, listing each CDR3 protein once. The table records about 27,000 distinct CDR3 sequences, about 19% of them present only once. Antigens of these TCRs are unknown. Sequencing used CD8+ T cells from cultured PBMCs, obtained from culture after CMV antigen stimulation. All receptors derive from a human donor in good health (CMV status not recorded). Some clones in this sample may be carry-over from other donors' samples.

J is TRBJ1-5 and V is TRBV19; possibly TRBD1 for D (5 bases). The CDR3 contains 14 residues. The V end lost 8 bases, the J end lost 4 bases, and 15 bases lay between the germline ends. Germline-derived CDR1 and CDR2 are LNHDA and SQIVND (reference sequence). For the CDR3, the DNA is TGTGCCAGTCACAAGGGGATCTCGAATCAGCCCCAGCATTTT. This gives the protein CASHKGISNQPQHF.

This clonotype was counted ten times or more. The chain is built from TRBV7-9 and TRBJ2-2; D unresolved. Germline V gives CDR1 SEHNR, CDR2 FQNEAQ (reference sequence). V lost 1 base and J lost 4, with 7 bases in between. The CDR3 is 14 residues long. The CDR3 here is CASSLVSVTGELFF. For the CDR3, the DNA is TGTGCCAGCAGCTTAGTGTCAGTCACCGGGGAGCTGTTTTTT.

This chain links TRBV19 with TRBJ2-6; weak D call: TRBD1 (5 bases). Germline V gene lookup returns CDR1 LNHDA and CDR2 SQIVND (reference sequence). With 10 bases removed from V and 0 bases from J, the gap between germline ends came to 13 bases. CDR3 length equals 15 residues. CDR3 in amino acids: CATTLGPSGANVLTF. In DNA form, the CDR3 reads TGTGCCACGACTTTGGGGCCCTCTGGGGCCAACGTCCTGACTTTC. Supplemented by reference TRBV19 and TRBJ2-6, the full variable domain reads DGGITQSPKYLFRKEGQNVTLSCEQNLNHDAMYWYRQDPGQGLRLIYYSQIVNDFQKGDIAEGYSVSREKKESFPLTVTSAQKNPTAFYLCATTLGPSGANVLTFGAGSRLTVL.

This clonotype was counted a few times. The chain uses TRBV7-2 and TRBJ2-6; D uncertain. This CDR3 contains 19 residues. The V end was cut by 4 bases, the J end by 0 bases, with 19 bases between. The germline V gene encodes CDR1 SGHTA and CDR2 FQGNSA. CDR3 nucleotide sequence: TGTGCCAGCAGCTCATTTCCCCGGACCCCCAGCTCTGGGGCCAACGTCCTGACTTTC. It encodes CASSSFPRTPSSGANVLTF.

This clonotype has just a few counts. The chain couples TRBV6-2 or TRBV6-3 to TRBJ1-5, with TRBD1 as a possible D gene (5 bases). This CDR3 comprises 15 residues. V was shortened by 2 bases and J by 6 bases, with 14 bases between the two germline ends. Germline loops: CDR1 MNHEY, CDR2 SVGEGT. For the CDR3, the DNA is TGTGCCAGCAGTTACGAAGGGACTCCAGGTCAGCCCCAGCATTTT. Encoded protein: CASSYEGTPGQPQHF.

A few counts support this clonotype. J is TRBJ1-2 and V is TRBV7-2; the match to TRBD1 covers 7 bases. V dropped 5 bases and J dropped 2; count of bases not matched to a gene: 2. The germline CDR1 and CDR2 sequences are SGHTA and FQGNSA. The CDR3 is made up of 13 amino acids. CDR3 nucleotide sequence: TGTGCCAGCAGCCCGGGACAGAACTATGGCTACACCTTC. This codes for CASSPGQNYGYTF.

This clonotype was picked up many times. This chain uses TRBV5-1 with TRBJ2-1, with 15 bases fitting TRBD2. Unmatched junction bases numbered 6, after V lost 1 base and J lost 7 bases. The length of the CDR3 is 17 residues. Per germline, CDR1 SGHRS and CDR2 YFSETQ. CDR3: CASSLLGLAGGRNEQFF. The DNA of the CDR3 is TGCGCCAGCAGCTTGCTAGGACTAGCGGGAGGGAGAAATGAGCAGTTCTTC.

This clonotype turned up a few times. The chain links TRBV7-8 to TRBJ1-1, with D unclear. Trimming left V 2 bases short and J 1 base short, with 8 bases between. CDR1 SGHVS and CDR2 FQNEAQ come from the germline V gene. CDR3 length: 14 residues. The CDR3: CASSLLGGNTEAFF. DNA for the CDR3: TGTGCCAGCAGCTTACTGGGAGGGAACACTGAAGCTTTCTTT.

This clonotype was observed at least ten times. The rearrangement uses TRBV12-3 or TRBV12-4 and TRBJ1-2, with D possibly matching TRBD1 (6 bases). V lost 3 bases and J 0 bases, leaving 20 bases between the germline ends. The CDR3 runs to 18 residues. CDR3 in DNA: TGTGCCAGCAGTTTGTACGGAACAGGGCACCCAGCTAACTATGGCTACACCTTC. This encodes CASSLYGTGHPANYGYTF.

This clonotype has just a few counts. The rearrangement links TRBV7-2 to TRBJ2-7; TRBD2 aligns across 14 bases. Trimming removed 8 bases from V and 4 bases from J; junction bases left unmatched: 4. Per germline, CDR1 SGHTA and CDR2 FQGNSA. The CDR3 is 14 amino acids. In DNA form, the CDR3 reads TGTGCCAGCTGTCGGACTAGCGGGGGGTACGAGCAGTACTTC. Amino acid sequence: CASCRTSGGYEQYF.

The genes are TRBV7-6 and TRBJ1-1, with D unresolved. V shed 0 bases and J shed 3 bases, with 11 bases lying between them. The germline gives CDR1 SGHVS, CDR2 FNYEAQ. The CDR3 length is 15 residues. The CDR3 region is CASSLAEVFYTEAFF. The CDR3 nucleotides read TGTGCCAGCAGCTTAGCAGAAGTATTTTACACTGAAGCTTTCTTT. Full variable domain (rest looked up from reference TRBV7-6 and TRBJ1-1): GAGVSQSPRYKVTKRGQDVALRCDPISGHVSLYWYRQALGQGPEFLTYFNYEAQQDKSGLPNDRFSAERPEGSISTLTIQRTEQRDSAMYRCASSLAEVFYTEAFFGQGTRLTVV.

This clonotype was picked up a small number of times. This chain joins TRBV11-3 and TRBJ2-2; D remains ambiguous. Trimming removed 5 bases from V and 7 bases from J, with 11 bases in between. In germline, CDR1 is SGHNT, CDR2 YENEEA. This CDR3 is built from 13 residues. CDR3 coding DNA: TGTGCCAGCAGCCTCGGACCAAGCGGGGAGCTGTTTTTT. It translates to CASSLGPSGELFF.

In this sample, this clonotype turned up a few times. The genes are TRBV12-3 or TRBV12-4 and TRBJ1-4; a weak D match, TRBD1 (5 bases). V was trimmed by 8 bases and J by 7 bases, leaving 17 bases between them. The CDR3 is 14 amino acids. CDR3 loop: CASSGWQGSEKLFF. As DNA, the CDR3 is TGTGCCAGCTCGGGGTGGCAGGGATCTGAAAAACTGTTTTTT.

This clonotype was detected ten times or more. This chain connects TRBV4-3 to TRBJ1-5; 7 nucleotides align to TRBD1. The CDR3 runs 16 residues. V was clipped by 4 bases and J by 5 bases; unmatched bases: 11. Germline assignment: CDR1 LGHNA and CDR2 YSLEER. The CDR3 nucleotides are TGCGCCAGCAGCCCGGAGTGGGACAGTGGGGATCAGCCCCAGCATTTT. This codes for CASSPEWDSGDQPQHF.